A selection of T cell receptor beta chains follows, all from one sample in a study of blood T cells in healthy people across ages. TCRdb independently ran MiXCR on the 5' RACE reads; one entry per CDR3 protein. Of hundreds of thousands of distinct CDR3 sequences detected, 58% appear once; the ten largest clones hold 35% to 40%. The source material was blood. These receptors were taken from a man aged 55 to 70 in good health. Each CDR3 is given with its conserved first and last residue.

v_gene,j_gene,CDR3aa
TRBV20-1,TRBJ1-1,CSARFGGGPANTEAFF
TRBV7-2,TRBJ2-1,CASSLEPRTGVGEQFF
TRBV6-5,TRBJ1-5,CASSYSTEVGLPQHF
TRBV6-5,TRBJ2-4,CASSYQLGSGGWEQYF
TRBV10-3,TRBJ2-3,CAISPRLDTDTQYF
TRBV5-1,TRBJ1-2,CASSLDWGGDYGYTF
TRBV5-1,TRBJ2-5,CASSDYQETQYF
TRBV3-1,TRBJ2-1,CASSQEPSGANEQFF
TRBV29-1,TRBJ1-2,CSVDPGQGARGYTF
TRBV7-2,TRBJ2-2,CASSVTSDPNTGELFF
TRBV7-2,TRBJ1-3,CASSPPGALGNTIYF
TRBV12-3/TRBV12-4,TRBJ2-7,CASTRDTSYEQYF
TRBV23-1,TRBJ2-7,CASSQSGGQGALYEQYF
TRBV20-1,TRBJ2-7,CSAPSPGQGSYEQYF
TRBV20-1,TRBJ2-1,CSARPLAGGPANEQFF
TRBV11-2,TRBJ2-3,CASSWGQGTDTQYF
TRBV6-1,TRBJ2-1,CASSDQWEQFF
TRBV5-5,TRBJ1-2,CASTIRGGGDGYTF
TRBV6-5,TRBJ2-3,CASSRKPGQGADTQYF
TRBV6-1,TRBJ2-1,CASSDARGGQRNEQFF
TRBV15,TRBJ1-2,CATSRDLGLGGYTF
TRBV25-1,TRBJ2-5,CASSEYAGQETQYF
TRBV2,TRBJ1-2,CASSEALSQVATTF
TRBV7-6,TRBJ2-5,CASSRQGTEQETQYF
TRBV18,TRBJ2-1,CASSPLLSSDYAYNEQFF
TRBV28,TRBJ2-1,CASSRVEQFF
TRBV9,TRBJ2-1,CASSPRLAGEQFF
TRBV20-1,TRBJ2-1,CSARLAGGVYNEQFF
TRBV14,TRBJ1-1,CASSQQGLTEAFF
TRBV29-1,TRBJ2-5,CSVEDQKTALGTQYF
TRBV7-9,TRBJ1-2,CASSWGQGPYGYTF
TRBV10-3,TRBJ2-7,CAISESYQASGSEQYF
TRBV9,TRBJ2-3,CASSVGRGGATDTQYF
TRBV10-3,TRBJ1-2,CAIWTDFDGYTF
TRBV4-2,TRBJ2-1,CASSQKTSGSGPNEQFF
TRBV28,TRBJ2-5,CASSLQGFEETQYF
TRBV6-5,TRBJ1-2,CTSTPAGALGGYTF
TRBV6-2/TRBV6-3,TRBJ2-2,CASTQQGNTGELFF
TRBV25-1,TRBJ2-7,CASRQGNSYEQYF
TRBV5-1,TRBJ2-1,CASSLALASGGQYNEQFF
TRBV18,TRBJ2-5,CASSPKTGRVQETQYF